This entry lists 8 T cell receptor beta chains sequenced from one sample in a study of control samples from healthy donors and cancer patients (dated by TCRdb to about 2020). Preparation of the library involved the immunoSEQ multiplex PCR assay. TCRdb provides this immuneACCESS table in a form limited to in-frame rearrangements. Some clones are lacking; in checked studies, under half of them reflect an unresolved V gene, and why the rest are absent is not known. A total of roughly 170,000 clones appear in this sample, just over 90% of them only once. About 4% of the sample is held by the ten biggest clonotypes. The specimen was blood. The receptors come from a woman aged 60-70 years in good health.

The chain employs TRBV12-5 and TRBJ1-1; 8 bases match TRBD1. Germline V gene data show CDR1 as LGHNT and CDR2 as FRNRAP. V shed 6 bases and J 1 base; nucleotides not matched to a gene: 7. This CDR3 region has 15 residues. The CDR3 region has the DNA TGTGCTAGTGGCCCGAACGACAGGGGGAACACTGAAGCTTTCTTT. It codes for CASGPNDRGNTEAFF.

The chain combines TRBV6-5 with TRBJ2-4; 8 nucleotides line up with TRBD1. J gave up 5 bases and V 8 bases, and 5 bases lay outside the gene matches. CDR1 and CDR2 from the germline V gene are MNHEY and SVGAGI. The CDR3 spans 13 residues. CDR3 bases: TGTGCCAGCGGGACAGGCCGGGAAAACATTCAGTACTTC. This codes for CASGTGRENIQYF.

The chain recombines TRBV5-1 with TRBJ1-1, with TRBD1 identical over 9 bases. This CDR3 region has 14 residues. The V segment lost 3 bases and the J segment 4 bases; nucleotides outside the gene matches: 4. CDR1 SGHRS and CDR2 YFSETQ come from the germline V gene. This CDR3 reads CASSSGTGSTEAFF. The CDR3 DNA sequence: TGCGCCAGCAGCTCCGGGACAGGGAGCACTGAAGCTTTCTTT.

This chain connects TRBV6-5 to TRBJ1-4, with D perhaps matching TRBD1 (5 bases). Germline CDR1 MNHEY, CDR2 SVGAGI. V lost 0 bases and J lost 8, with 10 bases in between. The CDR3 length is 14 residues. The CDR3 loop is CASSYSLGREKLFF. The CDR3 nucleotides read TGTGCCAGCAGTTACTCCTTGGGGCGAGAAAAACTGTTTTTT.

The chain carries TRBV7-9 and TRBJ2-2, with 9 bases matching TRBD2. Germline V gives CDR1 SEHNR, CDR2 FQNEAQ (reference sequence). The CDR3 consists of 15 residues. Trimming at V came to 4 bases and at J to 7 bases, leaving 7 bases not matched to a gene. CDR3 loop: CASSSRRGGDGELFF. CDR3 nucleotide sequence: TGTGCCAGCAGCTCCAGGCGGGGGGGCGACGGGGAGCTGTTTTTT. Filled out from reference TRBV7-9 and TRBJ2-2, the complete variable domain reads DTGVSQNPRHKITKRGQNVTFRCDPISEHNRLYWYRQTLGQGPEFLTYFQNEAQLEKSRLLSDRFSAERPKGSFSTLEIQRTEQGDSAMYLCASSSRRGGDGELFFGEGSRLTVL.

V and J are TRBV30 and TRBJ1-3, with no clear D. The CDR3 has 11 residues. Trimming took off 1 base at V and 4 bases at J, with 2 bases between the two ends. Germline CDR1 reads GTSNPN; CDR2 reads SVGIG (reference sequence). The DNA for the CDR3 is TGTGCCTGGAGTGCGGGAAACACCATATATTTT. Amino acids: CAWSAGNTIYF.

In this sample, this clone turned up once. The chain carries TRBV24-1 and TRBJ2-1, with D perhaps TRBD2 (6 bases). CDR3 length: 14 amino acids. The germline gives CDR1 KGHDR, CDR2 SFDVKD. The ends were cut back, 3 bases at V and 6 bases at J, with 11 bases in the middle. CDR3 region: CATSDPGRGNEQFF. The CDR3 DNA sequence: TGTGCCACCAGTGATCCCGGGAGAGGCAATGAGCAGTTCTTC.

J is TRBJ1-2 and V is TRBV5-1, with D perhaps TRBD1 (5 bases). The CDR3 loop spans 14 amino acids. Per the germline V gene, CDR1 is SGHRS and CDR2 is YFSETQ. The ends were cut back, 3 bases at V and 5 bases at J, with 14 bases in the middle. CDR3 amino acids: CASSSPGRGYGYTF. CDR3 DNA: TGCGCCAGCAGCTCACCGGGACGGGGATATGGCTACACCTTC.